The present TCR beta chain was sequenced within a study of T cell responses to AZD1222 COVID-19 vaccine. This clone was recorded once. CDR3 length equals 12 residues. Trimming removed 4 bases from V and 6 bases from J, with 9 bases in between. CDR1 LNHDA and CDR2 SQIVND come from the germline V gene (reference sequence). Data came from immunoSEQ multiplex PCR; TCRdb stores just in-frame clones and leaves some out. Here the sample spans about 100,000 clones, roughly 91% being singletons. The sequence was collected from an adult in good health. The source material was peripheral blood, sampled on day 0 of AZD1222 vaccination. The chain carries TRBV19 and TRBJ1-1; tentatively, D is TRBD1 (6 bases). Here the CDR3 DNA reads TGTGCCAGTAGTACACAGGGCGCTGAAGCTTTCTTT. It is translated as CASSTQGAEAFF.